Listed below are T cell receptor beta chains from one sample, sequenced in a study of blood T cell repertoires in COVID-19. Sequenced by immunoSEQ multiplex PCR; TCRdb stores in-frame clones only, minus some. The sample includes some 160,000 clones, around 90% of them seen just once. Sequencing was done on a sample of peripheral blood. The receptors here all came from a man in his 60s with acute or convalescent COVID-19. CDR3s include the opening cysteine and the closing phenylalanine or tryptophan. A D gene is named only where the DNA matches it firmly. Clone size is not always given. Where it is, it says once, few, many or a class for expanded clones.

D: TRBD1
J: TRBJ2-1
length: 15
V: TRBV24-1
size: once
CDR3: CATSDPGQGYNEQFF
DNA: TGTGCCACCAGTGATCCAGGACAGGGGTACAATGAGCAGTTCTTC

D: TRBD1
J: TRBJ1-5
length: 15
V: TRBV15
size: -
CDR3: CATSFDRDSNQPQHF
DNA: TGTGCCACCAGCTTCGACAGGGATAGCAATCAGCCCCAGCATTTT

D: -
J: TRBJ2-7
length: 8
V: TRBV9
size: -
CDR3: CASSDRDF
DNA: TGTGCCAGCAGCGACCGGGATTTC

D: TRBD1
J: TRBJ1-1
length: 15
V: TRBV25-1
size: -
CDR3: CASSDDQGAYTEAFF
DNA: TGTGCCAGCAGTGATGATCAGGGGGCTTACACTGAAGCTTTCTTT

D: -
J: TRBJ2-5
length: 15
V: TRBV12-5
size: -
CDR3: CASGPGQILQETQYF
DNA: TGTGCTAGTGGACCAGGACAGATTCTCCAAGAGACCCAGTACTTC

D: TRBD1
J: TRBJ1-5
length: 16
V: TRBV6-6
size: -
CDR3: CASSRRTGWGNQPQHF
DNA: TGTGCCAGCAGTCGACGGACAGGGTGGGGCAATCAGCCCCAGCATTTT

D: TRBD1
J: TRBJ1-2
length: 17
V: TRBV5-4
size: -
CDR3: CASSLGTGRGAPTSYTF
DNA: TGTGCCAGCAGCTTGGGGACAGGCCGCGGGGCACCCACCTCCTACACCTTC

D: TRBD1
J: TRBJ1-4
length: 13
V: TRBV18
size: few
CDR3: CASSAGQNEKLFF
DNA: TGTGCCAGCTCAGCGGGACAGAATGAAAAACTGTTTTTT

D: -
J: TRBJ2-3
length: 16
V: TRBV5-5
size: -
CDR3: CASSLAGAFAADTQYF
DNA: TGTGCCAGCAGCTTGGCCGGCGCGTTCGCGGCAGATACGCAGTATTTT

D: -
J: TRBJ1-4
length: 14
V: TRBV29-1
size: -
CDR3: CSVGSTEAPEKLFF
DNA: TGCAGCGTTGGATCGACCGAGGCCCCCGAAAAACTGTTTTTT

D: TRBD1
J: TRBJ1-6
length: 15
V: TRBV19
size: -
CDR3: CASSMLDRGNSPLHF
DNA: TGTGCCAGTAGTATGCTCGACAGGGGGAATTCACCCCTCCACTTT

D: -
J: TRBJ1-6
length: 14
V: TRBV6-5
size: once
CDR3: CASRRDYENSPLHF
DNA: TGTGCCAGCAGACGGGACTACGAGAATTCACCCCTCCACTTT

D: -
J: TRBJ2-7
length: 11
V: TRBV20-1
size: few
CDR3: CSADGDYEQYF
DNA: TGCAGTGCTGACGGAGACTACGAGCAGTACTTC

D: TRBD1
J: TRBJ1-4
length: 18
V: TRBV15
size: -
CDR3: CATSRGTGGAFTNEKLFF
DNA: TGTGCCACCAGCAGAGGTACAGGGGGCGCATTCACTAATGAAAAACTGTTTTTT

D: -
J: TRBJ2-4
length: 15
V: TRBV6-5
size: -
CDR3: CASTQAGTSSNIQYF
DNA: TGTGCCAGCACCCAGGCAGGGACTTCGAGTAACATTCAGTACTTC

D: TRBD1
J: TRBJ1-1
length: 14
V: TRBV10-2
size: -
CDR3: CASSAGTGSAEAFF
DNA: TGCGCCAGCAGCGCCGGGACAGGGTCTGCTGAAGCTTTCTTT

D: -
J: TRBJ1-2
length: 16
V: TRBV6-5
size: -
CDR3: CASSYLQGITSYGYTF
DNA: TGTGCCAGCAGTTACCTACAGGGAATCACCTCCTATGGCTACACCTTC

D: TRBD1
J: TRBJ2-7
length: 13
V: TRBV30
size: -
CDR3: CAWRRTGTYEQYF
DNA: TGTGCCTGGAGGCGGACAGGGACCTACGAGCAGTACTTC

D: -
J: TRBJ1-2
length: 13
V: TRBV5-1
size: -
CDR3: CASSLYRNYGYTF
DNA: TGCGCCAGCAGCCTATACAGAAACTATGGCTACACCTTC

D: -
J: TRBJ1-1
length: 12
V: TRBV10-3
size: -
CDR3: CAISESGREAFF
DNA: TGTGCCATCAGTGAGTCGGGGAGAGAAGCTTTCTTT

D: -
J: TRBJ2-7
length: 12
V: TRBV30
size: once
CDR3: CAWRPRAYEQYF
DNA: TGTGCCTGGAGACCACGCGCCTACGAGCAGTACTTC

D: -
J: TRBJ1-5
length: 15
V: TRBV7-8
size: -
CDR3: CASSTRGDVKTPQHF
DNA: TGTGCCAGCAGCACCCGGGGGGACGTCAAGACGCCCCAGCATTTT

D: -
J: TRBJ2-7
length: 16
V: TRBV19
size: -
CDR3: CASSIAERAGWNEQYF
DNA: TGTGCCAGTAGTATCGCGGAGAGGGCAGGCTGGAACGAGCAGTACTTC

D: TRBD1
J: TRBJ1-2
length: 17
V: TRBV7-3
size: -
CDR3: CASSLTGTGERRNGYTF
DNA: TGTGCCAGCAGCCTTACCGGGACAGGGGAGAGGAGAAATGGCTACACCTTC

D: TRBD1
J: TRBJ1-1
length: 15
V: TRBV6-5
size: -
CDR3: CASRGDRGLVTEAFF
DNA: TGTGCCAGCAGGGGCGACAGGGGGCTGGTCACTGAAGCTTTCTTT

D: TRBD1
J: TRBJ1-1
length: 15
V: TRBV19
size: -
CDR3: CASSIGQVMNTEAFF
DNA: TGTGCCAGTAGTATTGGACAGGTGATGAACACTGAAGCTTTCTTT

D: -
J: TRBJ2-3
length: 14
V: TRBV2
size: -
CDR3: CASKPGPDTDTQYF
DNA: TGTGCCAGCAAACCAGGCCCCGACACAGATACGCAGTATTTT

D: -
J: TRBJ1-4
length: 14
V: TRBV9
size: -
CDR3: CASSVGGRGEKLFF
DNA: TGTGCCAGCAGCGTAGGGGGGAGGGGTGAAAAACTGTTTTTT

D: TRBD1
J: TRBJ2-7
length: 14
V: TRBV6-5
size: -
CDR3: CASSQWDRLDEQYF
DNA: TGTGCCAGCAGCCAATGGGACAGGTTGGACGAGCAGTACTTC

D: -
J: TRBJ1-3
length: 14
V: TRBV7-2
size: -
CDR3: CASSPVGAGNTIYF
DNA: TGTGCCAGCAGCCCCGTGGGGGCAGGAAACACCATATATTTT

D: -
J: TRBJ1-5
length: 14
V: TRBV2
size: -
CDR3: CASPGGGGNQPQHF
DNA: TGTGCCAGCCCTGGGGGGGGAGGCAATCAGCCCCAGCATTTT

D: -
J: TRBJ1-1
length: 12
V: TRBV12-3/TRBV12-4
size: -
CDR3: CASSLRTAEAFF
DNA: TGTGCCAGCAGTTTAAGGACAGCGGAAGCTTTCTTT

D: -
J: TRBJ2-5
length: 13
V: TRBV12-3/TRBV12-4
size: once
CDR3: CASSPQGQETQYF
DNA: TGTGCCAGCAGTCCGCAGGGCCAAGAGACCCAGTACTTC

D: -
J: TRBJ1-5
length: 12
V: TRBV3-1/TRBV3-2
size: -
CDR3: CASSQASQPQHF
DNA: TGTGCCAGCAGCCAAGCTTCTCAGCCCCAGCATTTT

D: -
J: TRBJ2-1
length: 14
V: TRBV18
size: -
CDR3: CASSLQSSYNEQFF
DNA: TGTGCCAGCTCACTACAGAGCTCCTACAATGAGCAGTTCTTC

D: TRBD2
J: TRBJ2-1
length: 16
V: TRBV3-1/TRBV3-2
size: -
CDR3: CASSQEFPSGLDEQFF
DNA: TGTGCCAGCAGCCAAGAGTTCCCTAGCGGGCTCGATGAGCAGTTCTTC

D: TRBD1
J: TRBJ2-1
length: 14
V: TRBV7-7
size: -
CDR3: CASSLSGTGDEQFF
DNA: TGTGCTAGCAGCTTAAGCGGGACAGGGGATGAGCAGTTCTTC

D: TRBD1
J: TRBJ1-2
length: 15
V: TRBV19
size: -
CDR3: CASSPSGQPNYGYTF
DNA: TGTGCCAGTAGTCCGTCGGGACAGCCTAACTATGGCTACACCTTC

D: -
J: TRBJ2-5
length: 13
V: TRBV23-1
size: -
CDR3: CASSQISPGTQYF
DNA: TGCGCCAGCAGTCAAATCTCCCCGGGGACCCAGTACTTC

D: TRBD2
J: TRBJ2-1
length: 15
V: TRBV7-2
size: -
CDR3: CASSAGLAAINEQFF
DNA: TGTGCCAGCAGCGCGGGACTAGCGGCAATCAATGAGCAGTTCTTC

D: TRBD1
J: TRBJ1-2
length: 12
V: TRBV2
size: few
CDR3: CASIAGGYGYTF
DNA: TGTGCCAGCATAGCAGGGGGCTATGGCTACACCTTC

D: -
J: TRBJ1-5
length: 13
V: TRBV5-8
size: -
CDR3: CASGGSPRSSQHF
DNA: TGTGCCAGCGGGGGGAGCCCCCGGTCGTCCCAGCATTTT

D: -
J: TRBJ1-2
length: 14
V: TRBV29-1
size: -
CDR3: CSVEVPGMNYGYTF
DNA: TGCAGCGTTGAGGTCCCAGGGATGAACTATGGCTACACCTTC

D: -
J: TRBJ1-5
length: 15
V: TRBV3-1/TRBV3-2
size: -
CDR3: CASSQDRRGDQPQHF
DNA: TGTGCCAGCAGCCAAGATCGCAGGGGAGATCAGCCTCAGCATTTT

D: TRBD1
J: TRBJ2-3
length: 17
V: TRBV4-3
size: once
CDR3: CASSQDGRTGGADTQYF
DNA: TGCGCCAGCAGCCAAGATGGGAGGACAGGGGGGGCAGATACGCAGTATTTT